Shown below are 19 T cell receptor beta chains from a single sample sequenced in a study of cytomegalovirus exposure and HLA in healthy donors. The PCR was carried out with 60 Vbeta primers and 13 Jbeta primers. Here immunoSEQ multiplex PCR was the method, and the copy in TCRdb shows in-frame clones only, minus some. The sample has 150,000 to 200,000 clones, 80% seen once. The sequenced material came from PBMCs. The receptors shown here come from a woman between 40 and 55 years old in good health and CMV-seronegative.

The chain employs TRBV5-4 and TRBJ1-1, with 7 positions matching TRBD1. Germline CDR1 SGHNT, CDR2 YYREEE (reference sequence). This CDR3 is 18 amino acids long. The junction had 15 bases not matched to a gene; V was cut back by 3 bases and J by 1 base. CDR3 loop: CASSSGGGGWSQNTEAFF. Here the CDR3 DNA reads TGTGCCAGCAGCTCCGGAGGAGGGGGCTGGAGTCAGAACACTGAAGCTTTCTTT.

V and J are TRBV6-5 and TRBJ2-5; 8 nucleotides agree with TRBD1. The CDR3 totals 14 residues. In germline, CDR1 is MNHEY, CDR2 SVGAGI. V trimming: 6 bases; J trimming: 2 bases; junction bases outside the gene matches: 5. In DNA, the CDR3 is TGTGCCAGCAGCCCTAGGACAGGGCAAGAGACCCAGTACTTC. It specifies CASSPRTGQETQYF.

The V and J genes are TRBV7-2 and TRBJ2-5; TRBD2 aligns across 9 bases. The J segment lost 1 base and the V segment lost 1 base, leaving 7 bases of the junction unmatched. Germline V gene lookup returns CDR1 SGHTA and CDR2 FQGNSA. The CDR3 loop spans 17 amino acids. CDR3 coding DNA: TGTGCCAGCAGCTTAGTTGGTAGCGGGAGTATCCAAGAGACCCAGTACTTC. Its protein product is CASSLVGSGSIQETQYF.

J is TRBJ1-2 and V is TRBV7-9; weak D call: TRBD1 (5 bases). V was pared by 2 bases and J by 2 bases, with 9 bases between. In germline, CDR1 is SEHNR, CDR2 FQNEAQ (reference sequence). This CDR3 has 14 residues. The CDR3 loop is CASSLMTENYGYTF. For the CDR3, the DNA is TGTGCCAGCAGCTTAATGACAGAGAACTATGGCTACACCTTC.

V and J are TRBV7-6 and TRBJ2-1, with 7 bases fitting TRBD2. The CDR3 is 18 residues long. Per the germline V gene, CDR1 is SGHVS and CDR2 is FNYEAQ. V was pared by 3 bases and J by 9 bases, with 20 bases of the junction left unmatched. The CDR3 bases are TGTGCCAGCAGCTTCTATAGGGGCGGGGGAATTTTACGGGGTGAGCAGTTCTTC. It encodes CASSFYRGGGILRGEQFF.

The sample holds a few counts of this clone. In DNA form, the CDR3 reads TGCGCCAGCAGCCAAGATCTACCCGGGACTAGCGGGAGAGAGACCCAGTACTTC. This encodes CASSQDLPGTSGRETQYF. V usage is TRBV4-1 and J usage is TRBJ2-5; 14 bases match TRBD2. CDR3 size: 18 residues. Trimming took 0 bases from V and 4 from J; bases not matched to a gene: 7. From germline, CDR1 is MGHRA and CDR2 YSYEKL.

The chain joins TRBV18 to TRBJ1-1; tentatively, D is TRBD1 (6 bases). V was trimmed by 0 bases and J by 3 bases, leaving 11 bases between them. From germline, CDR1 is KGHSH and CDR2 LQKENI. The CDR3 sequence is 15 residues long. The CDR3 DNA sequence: TGTGCCAGCTCACCACCGGGGGCAAGGGACACTGAAGCTTTCTTT. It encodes CASSPPGARDTEAFF. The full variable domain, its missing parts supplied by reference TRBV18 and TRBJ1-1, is NAGVMQNPRHLVRRRGQEARLRCSPMKGHSHVYWYRQLPEEGLKFMVYLQKENIIDESGMPKERFSAEFPKEGPSILRIQQVVRGDSAAYFCASSPPGARDTEAFFGQGTRLTVV.

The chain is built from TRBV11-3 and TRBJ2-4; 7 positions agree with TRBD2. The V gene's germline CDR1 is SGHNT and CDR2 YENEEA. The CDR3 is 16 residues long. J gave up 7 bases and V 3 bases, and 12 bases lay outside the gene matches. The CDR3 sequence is CASSFPVGGRFNIQYF. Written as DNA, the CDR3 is TGTGCCAGCAGCTTCCCAGTCGGCGGGAGATTTAACATTCAGTACTTC.

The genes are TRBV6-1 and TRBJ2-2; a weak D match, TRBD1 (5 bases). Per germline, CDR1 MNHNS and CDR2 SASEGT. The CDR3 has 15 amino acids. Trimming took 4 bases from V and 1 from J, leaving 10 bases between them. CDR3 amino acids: CASSVQVGNTGELFF. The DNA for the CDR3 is TGTGCCAGCAGTGTACAGGTTGGGAACACCGGGGAGCTGTTTTTT.

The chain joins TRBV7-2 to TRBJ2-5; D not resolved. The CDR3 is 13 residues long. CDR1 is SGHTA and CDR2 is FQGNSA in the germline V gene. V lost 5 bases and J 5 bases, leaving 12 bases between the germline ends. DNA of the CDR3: TGTGCCAGCAGCCCTTTGGGCCGGGAGACCCAGTACTTC. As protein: CASSPLGRETQYF.

This CDR3 reads CASSKKKGLAGGPIGADTQYF. The CDR3 nucleotides are TGTGCCAGCAGCAAAAAGAAGGGACTAGCGGGAGGGCCGATCGGGGCTGATACGCAGTATTTT. The chain has TRBV7-8 and TRBJ2-3, with TRBD2 matching 16 bases. Looked up from germline, CDR1 is SGHVS and CDR2 is FQNEAQ. This CDR3 is 21 amino acids long. V shed 5 bases and J 6 bases; nucleotides not matched to a gene: 20. The full variable domain, completed using reference TRBV7-8 and TRBJ2-3, is GAGVSQSPRYKVAKRGQDVALRCDPISGHVSLFWYQQALGQGPEFLTYFQNEAQLDKSGLPSDRFFAERPEGSVSTLKIQRTQQEDSAVYLCASSKKKGLAGGPIGADTQYFGPGTRLTVL.

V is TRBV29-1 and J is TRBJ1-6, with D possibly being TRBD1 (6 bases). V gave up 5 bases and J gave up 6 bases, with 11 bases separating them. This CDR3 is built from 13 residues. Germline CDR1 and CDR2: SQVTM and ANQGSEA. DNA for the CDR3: TGCAGCGTTAAACAGGGCTCTAATTCACCCCTCCACTTT. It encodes CSVKQGSNSPLHF.

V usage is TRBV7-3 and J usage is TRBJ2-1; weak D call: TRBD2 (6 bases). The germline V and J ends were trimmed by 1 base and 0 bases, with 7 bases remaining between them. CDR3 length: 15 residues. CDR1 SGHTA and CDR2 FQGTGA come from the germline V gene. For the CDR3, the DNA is TGTGCCAGCAGCTTAATCGGGGGCTCCTACAATGAGCAGTTCTTC. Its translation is CASSLIGGSYNEQFF.

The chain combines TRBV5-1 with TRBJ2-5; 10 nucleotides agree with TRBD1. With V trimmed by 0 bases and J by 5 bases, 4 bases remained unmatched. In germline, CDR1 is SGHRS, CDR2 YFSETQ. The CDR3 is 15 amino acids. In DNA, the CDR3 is TGCGCCAGCAGCTTGGATCCGGGACAGGGGGAGACCCAGTACTTC. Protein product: CASSLDPGQGETQYF.

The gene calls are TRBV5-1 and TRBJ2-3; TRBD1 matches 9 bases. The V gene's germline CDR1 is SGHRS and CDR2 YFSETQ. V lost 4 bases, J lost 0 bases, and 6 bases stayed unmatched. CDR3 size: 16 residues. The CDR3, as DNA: TGCGCCAGCAGCGGTACAGGGGGCTCTAGCACAGATACGCAGTATTTT. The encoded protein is CASSGTGGSSTDTQYF.

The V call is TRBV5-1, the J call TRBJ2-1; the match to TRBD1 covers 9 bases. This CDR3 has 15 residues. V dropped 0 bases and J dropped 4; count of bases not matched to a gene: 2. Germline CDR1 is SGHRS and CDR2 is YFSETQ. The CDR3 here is CASSLVGTGYNEQFF. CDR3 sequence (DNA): TGCGCCAGCAGCTTGGTTGGGACAGGGTACAATGAGCAGTTCTTC.

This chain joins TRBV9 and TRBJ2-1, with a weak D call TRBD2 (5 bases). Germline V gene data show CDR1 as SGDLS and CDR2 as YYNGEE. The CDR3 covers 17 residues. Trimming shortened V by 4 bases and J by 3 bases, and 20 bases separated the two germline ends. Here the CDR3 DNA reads TGTGCCAGCAGCCTTTCCGCAAGATCCCGGGGCTACAATGAGCAGTTCTTC. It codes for CASSLSARSRGYNEQFF.

The CDR3 sequence: CASSPGQAPNEKLFF. In nucleotides, the CDR3 is TGTGCCAGCAGCCCAGGACAGGCACCTAATGAAAAACTGTTTTTT. The genes are TRBV5-6 and TRBJ1-4; 7 nucleotides agree with TRBD1. V was clipped by 4 bases and J by 3 bases; unmatched bases: 6. Germline CDR1 reads SGHDT; CDR2 reads YYEEEE. The CDR3 is made up of 15 amino acids.

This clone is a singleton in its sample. The CDR3 loop reads CASSLSGQVNTEAFF. The CDR3 region has the DNA TGTGCCAGCAGTTTATCGGGACAAGTGAACACTGAAGCTTTCTTT. This sequence joins TRBV27 and TRBJ1-1; weak D call: TRBD1 (6 bases). Germline V gives CDR1 MNHEY, CDR2 SMNVEV (reference sequence). The V end was cut by 0 bases, the J end by 0 bases, with 8 bases between. The CDR3 has 15 amino acids.